This T cell receptor (beta chain) emerged from a study of OX40 agonist ivuxolimab in advanced cancers. Blood specimens came from baseline, cycle 4 day 1, and cycle 7 day 1. V was clipped by 2 bases and J by 2 bases, with 5 bases between them. CDR3 size: 14 residues. Per the germline V gene, CDR1 is SGHDT and CDR2 is YYEEEE. A few counts support this clone. The repertoire was sequenced with immunoSEQ multiplex PCR; TCRdb's copy has only in-frame clones and lacks some. The data hold under 70,000 clones, with 85% to 90% observed a single time. The sequenced sample was CD4+ or CD8+ T cells sorted from blood, obtained in a trial of the OX40 agonist ivuxolimab. The chain employs TRBV5-6 and TRBJ2-6; D perhaps matches TRBD2 (5 bases). This TCR derives from an adult with an advanced solid tumor such as melanoma, head and neck, liver or kidney cancer. CDR3 sequence (DNA): TGTGCCAGCAGCTTCGGGACTGGGGCCAACGTCCTGACTTTC. Encoded protein: CASSFGTGANVLTF.